This T cell receptor (beta chain) was sequenced in a study of blood T cell repertoires in COVID-19. At the level of the study: COVID-19 samples, acute and convalescent, were from the United States, Italy and Spain. PBMCs, B-cell-depleted T cells, or T cells provided the cDNA or gDNA that made up the material.

Germline values: CDR1 SGHTA, CDR2 FQGNSA. CDR3 length: 15 amino acids. With V trimmed by 1 base and J by 4 bases, 5 bases remained unmatched. The method was immunoSEQ multiplex PCR; TCRdb's version includes in-frame clones alone and lacks a portion of them. The sample records about 220,000 clones, roughly 82% being singletons. This rearrangement joins TRBV7-2 to TRBJ2-7, with TRBD1 matching over 9 bases. Specimen: peripheral blood. The TCR sequence derives from a woman aged 65 to 85 with acute or convalescent COVID-19. The CDR3 DNA is TGTGCCAGCAGCTTAGTACAGGGGGCGGTTTACGAGCAGTACTTC. Residues: CASSLVQGAVYEQYF.